The 27 T cell receptor beta chains below were found in one sample sequenced in a study of blood T cell repertoires in COVID-19. Generated by immunoSEQ multiplex PCR, the TCRdb table keeps only in-frame clones and is missing some. The sample shows 88,000 or so clones, roughly 87% of them seen only once. The source material was peripheral blood. The receptors shown here come from a man aged 45-65 years with acute or convalescent COVID-19.

The V and J genes are TRBV9 and TRBJ2-1; 8 nucleotides align to TRBD2. The CDR3 is 16 amino acids. Per the germline V gene, CDR1 is SGDLS and CDR2 is YYNGEE. J was trimmed by 3 bases and V by 0 bases; bases with no gene match: 5. The chain's CDR3 is CASSVDAGLVYNEQFF. The CDR3 nucleotides are TGTGCCAGCAGCGTAGACGCGGGACTAGTCTACAATGAGCAGTTCTTC.

The chain couples TRBV6-6 to TRBJ1-1; the D gene is possibly TRBD1 (5 bases). The germline V gene encodes CDR1 MNHNY and CDR2 SVGAGI (reference sequence). This CDR3 contains 14 residues. Trimming left V 6 bases short and J 1 base short, with 12 bases between. The CDR3 nucleotides are TGTGCCAGCAGACCCGACAGCAGGAACACTGAAGCTTTCTTT. It codes for CASRPDSRNTEAFF.

The chain employs TRBV10-2 and TRBJ2-7; 12 nucleotides match TRBD1. Germline CDR1 is WSHSY and CDR2 is SAAADI. Unmatched junction bases numbered 5, after V lost 6 bases and J lost 2 bases. The CDR3 spans 15 residues. The DNA of the CDR3 is TGCGCCAGCAGAGCCGGGACAGGGGGCGCCTACGAGCAGTACTTC. The encoded protein is CASRAGTGGAYEQYF.

This rearrangement joins TRBV6-5 to TRBJ2-3, with 8 bases aligning to TRBD1. The V and J ends lost 0 bases and 6 bases, in that order; junction bases with no gene match: 8. The CDR3 covers 16 residues. Germline assignment: CDR1 MNHEY and CDR2 SVGAGI. CDR3 in amino acids: CASSYSTGDSGDTQYF. DNA for the CDR3: TGTGCCAGCAGTTACTCGACAGGGGACTCGGGGGATACGCAGTATTTT.

The V and J genes are TRBV5-1 and TRBJ1-2, with 8 bases aligning to TRBD1. This CDR3 has 15 residues. CDR1 is SGHRS, CDR2 YFSETQ, per germline. The trim removed 4 bases at V and 3 bases at J, leaving 8 bases unmatched. This chain's CDR3 is CASSPRQGIDYGYTF. CDR3 coding DNA: TGCGCCAGCAGCCCCCGACAGGGGATAGACTATGGCTACACCTTC. Based on the CDR3 plus reference TRBV5-1 and TRBJ1-2, the full variable domain is KAGVTQTPRYLIKTRGQQVTLSCSPISGHRSVSWYQQTPGQGLQFLFEYFSETQRNKGNFPGRFSGRQFSNSRSEMNVSTLELGDSALYLCASSPRQGIDYGYTFGSGTRLTVV.

The chain is built from TRBV5-1 and TRBJ2-5; 8 nucleotides agree with TRBD1. After removal of 4 bases from V and 4 bases from J, the junction contained 9 bases not matched to a gene. The CDR3 sequence is 15 residues long. Germline CDR1 SGHRS, CDR2 YFSETQ. CDR3 DNA: TGCGCCAGCAGCCCTTTGACAGGGGAGAGAGAGACCCAGTACTTC. Translated: CASSPLTGERETQYF.

This clone was counted a single time. This chain uses TRBV2 with TRBJ2-1; 8 bases line up with TRBD1. Unmatched junction bases numbered 4, after V lost 4 bases and J lost 5 bases. The CDR3 has 14 residues. Germline V gene data show CDR1 as SNHLY and CDR2 as FYNNEI. The CDR3, as DNA: TGTGCCAGCAGTGCAGGGGGCAAGAACAATGAGCAGTTCTTC. Residues: CASSAGGKNNEQFF.

The CDR3 here is CASSYRTGGINTEAFF. CDR3 DNA sequence: TGTGCCAGCAGCTACCGGACAGGGGGTATTAACACTGAAGCTTTCTTT. The chain has TRBV7-9 and TRBJ1-1; 10 bases are a match to TRBD1. Per germline, CDR1 SEHNR and CDR2 FQNEAQ (reference sequence). The CDR3 has 16 residues. Germline trimming cut 4 bases from V and 2 bases from J; bases unmatched to any gene: 7.

This chain connects TRBV5-6 to TRBJ1-2, with D unclear. This CDR3 comprises 13 residues. Trimming took off 0 bases at V and 12 bases at J, with 15 bases between the two ends. Germline values: CDR1 SGHDT, CDR2 YYEEEE. The CDR3 region is CASSLEKRGIDTF. The CDR3 DNA follows: TGTGCCAGCAGCTTGGAAAAACGGGGAATAGACACCTTC. The full variable domain, rest sourced from reference TRBV5-6 and TRBJ1-2, is DAGVTQSPTHLIKTRGQQVTLRCSPKSGHDTVSWYQQALGQGPQFIFQYYEEEERQRGNFPDRFSGHQFPNYSSELNVNALLLGDSALYLCASSLEKRGIDTFGSGTRLTVV.

J is TRBJ2-3 and V is TRBV5-1, with a possible D match to TRBD1 (6 bases). Germline V CDR1 and CDR2: SGHRS, YFSETQ. The CDR3 covers 16 residues. V was clipped by 0 bases and J by 0 bases, with 11 bases between them. As DNA, the CDR3 is TGCGCCAGCAGCTTGGAGGGGGTCCCTAGCACAGATACGCAGTATTTT. Protein: CASSLEGVPSTDTQYF.

The chain is built from TRBV28 and TRBJ1-3; D is perhaps TRBD1 (5 bases). Germline CDR1 and CDR2: MDHEN and SYDVKM. This CDR3 region has 17 residues. Between the trimmed V and J ends, which lost 3 bases and 0 bases, there was a span of 15 bases. The CDR3 region is CASSLRGTPRSGNTIYF. The CDR3 DNA reads as TGTGCCAGCAGTTTGCGGGGGACTCCCCGCTCTGGAAACACCATATATTTT.

The chain couples TRBV4-2 to TRBJ2-7; D is unresolved. Germline V lookup: CDR1 LGHNA, CDR2 YNFKEQ. V was shortened by 0 bases and J by 4 bases, with 7 bases between the two germline ends. This CDR3 spans 13 amino acids. DNA for the CDR3: TGTGCCAGCAGCCAAGATAGAAGTTACGAGCAGTACTTC. It is translated as CASSQDRSYEQYF.

The CDR3 sequence: CAISESDRGRIEEKLFF. In DNA, the CDR3 is TGTGCCATCAGTGAGTCGGACAGGGGCCGAATCGAAGAAAAACTGTTTTTT. This chain uses TRBV10-3 with TRBJ1-4; TRBD1 matches at 9 bases. The CDR3 has 17 residues. Losses at the gene ends were 0 bases for V and 8 bases for J; bases not matched to a gene: 10. CDR1 is ENHRY and CDR2 is SYGVKD in the germline V gene.

The CDR3, as DNA: TGTGCCAGCAGCACCGGACAGAACACTGAAGCTTTCTTT. Its translation: CASSTGQNTEAFF. The chain links TRBV7-2 to TRBJ1-1; weak D call: TRBD1 (5 bases). Trimming took off 5 bases at V and 1 base at J, with 8 bases between the two ends. CDR3 length: 13 residues. Germline V CDR1 and CDR2: SGHTA, FQGNSA.

The table lists this clone with a few counts. The V call is TRBV5-1, the J call TRBJ1-1; 7 bases are shared with TRBD1. This CDR3 is 14 amino acids long. Germline CDR1 reads SGHRS; CDR2 reads YFSETQ. V dropped 4 bases and J dropped 4; count of bases not matched to a gene: 7. The CDR3 reads CASSPPRQGTEAFF. In DNA form, the CDR3 reads TGCGCCAGCAGCCCGCCTAGACAGGGCACTGAAGCTTTCTTT.

The V gene is TRBV5-1, the J gene TRBJ1-1; a possible D gene is TRBD1 (6 bases). CDR3 length equals 15 residues. Trimming removed 0 bases from V and 3 bases from J, with 12 bases in between. Germline V gene lookup returns CDR1 SGHRS and CDR2 YFSETQ. The CDR3 nucleotides are TGCGCCAGCAGCTTGGCCGGGACAAGGGACACTGAAGCTTTCTTT. The encoded protein is CASSLAGTRDTEAFF. Based on the CDR3 plus reference TRBV5-1 and TRBJ1-1, the full variable domain is KAGVTQTPRYLIKTRGQQVTLSCSPISGHRSVSWYQQTPGQGLQFLFEYFSETQRNKGNFPGRFSGRQFSNSRSEMNVSTLELGDSALYLCASSLAGTRDTEAFFGQGTRLTVV.

This rearrangement joins TRBV5-4 to TRBJ2-1, with a possible D match to TRBD2 (6 bases). In germline, CDR1 is SGHNT, CDR2 YYREEE (reference sequence). Deletions cut 0 bases from V and 8 bases from J, with 9 bases between. The CDR3 consists of 13 residues. CDR3 in DNA: TGTGCCAGCAGCTTGGCCAGGAGGGATGAGCAGTTCTTC. Its protein product is CASSLARRDEQFF.

V gene TRBV11-2 combines with J gene TRBJ2-7; possibly TRBD2 for D (5 bases). Trimming shortened V by 4 bases and J by 3 bases, and 16 bases separated the two germline ends. From germline, CDR1 is SGHAT and CDR2 FQNNGV. This CDR3 region has 15 residues. Written as DNA, the CDR3 is TGTGCCAGCAGCTCGACTCGGGGTAGGCGCTACGAGCAGTACGTC. Translation: CASSSTRGRRYEQYV.

The chain links TRBV29-1 to TRBJ1-1; D is ambiguous. The CDR3 is 15 residues long. Trimming removed 5 bases from V and 0 bases from J, with 16 bases in between. Germline V lookup: CDR1 SQVTM, CDR2 ANQGSEA. As DNA, the CDR3 is TGCAGCGTTTCCCCAGTACCCGGGATGAACACTGAAGCTTTCTTT. It encodes CSVSPVPGMNTEAFF. The complete variable domain, with remaining parts taken from reference TRBV29-1 and TRBJ1-1, reads SAVISQKPSRDICQRGTSLTIQCQVDSQVTMMFWYRQQPGQSLTLIATANQGSEATYESGFVIDKFPISRPNLTFSTLTVSNMSPEDSSIYLCSVSPVPGMNTEAFFGQGTRLTVV.

The chain employs TRBV19 and TRBJ1-1; the D gene is possibly TRBD1 (6 bases). The V end was cut by 5 bases, the J end by 0 bases, with 7 bases between. Germline CDR1 reads LNHDA; CDR2 reads SQIVND (reference sequence). There are 13 residues in the CDR3. The CDR3, as DNA: TGTGCCAGTAGTGGACAGATGAACACTGAAGCTTTCTTT. Translation: CASSGQMNTEAFF. The full variable domain, its missing parts supplied by reference TRBV19 and TRBJ1-1, is DGGITQSPKYLFRKEGQNVTLSCEQNLNHDAMYWYRQDPGQGLRLIYYSQIVNDFQKGDIAEGYSVSREKKESFPLTVTSAQKNPTAFYLCASSGQMNTEAFFGQGTRLTVV.

In DNA form, the CDR3 reads TGTGCCAGCAGCCCTCGGGGAGGGGCTCAGCCCCAGCATTTT. Its translation is CASSPRGGAQPQHF. The rearrangement links TRBV9 to TRBJ1-5, with D possibly matching TRBD1 (5 bases). CDR3 length: 14 residues. From germline, CDR1 is SGDLS and CDR2 YYNGEE. With 4 bases removed from V and 6 bases from J, the gap between germline ends came to 14 bases.

V usage is TRBV19 and J usage is TRBJ2-3, with TRBD1 matching over 7 bases. CDR3 length: 15 amino acids. The V gene's germline CDR1 is LNHDA and CDR2 SQIVND (reference sequence). The V gene end was trimmed by 5 bases and the J gene end by 3 bases; junction bases not matched to a gene: 8. The CDR3 is CASSARQGRTDTQYF. CDR3 bases: TGTGCCAGTAGTGCAAGACAGGGAAGGACAGATACGCAGTATTTT.

The chain combines TRBV3-1 (or the pseudogene TRBV3-2) with TRBJ1-2, with 7 positions matching TRBD1. The length of the CDR3 is 13 residues. With V trimmed by 3 bases and J by 10 bases, 8 bases remained unmatched. Per germline, CDR1 LGHDT and CDR2 YNNKEL (reference sequence). CDR3 residues: CASSQDRRRDYTF. CDR3 in DNA: TGTGCCAGCAGCCAGGACAGGAGGAGGGACTACACCTTC.

The rearrangement joins TRBV16 to TRBJ1-5, with TRBD1 identical over 12 bases. V shed 4 bases, J shed 6 bases, and the junction held 4 bases outside the gene matches. Germline loops: CDR1 KGHSY, CDR2 FQNENV. The CDR3 totals 15 residues. CDR3 DNA sequence: TGTGCCAGCAGCCCCGGGACAGGGGGCTTTCAGCCCCAGCATTTT. Translated, it gives CASSPGTGGFQPQHF.

The chain employs TRBV7-9 and TRBJ1-5; tentatively, D is TRBD1 (5 bases). The germline V gene has CDR1 SEHNR and CDR2 FQNEAQ (reference sequence). Deletions cut 4 bases from V and 16 bases from J, with 17 bases between. CDR3 length: 12 residues. The CDR3 is CASSSTPGLQHF. CDR3 DNA: TGTGCCAGCAGCTCAACTCCGGGACTTCAACATTTT.

The J gene is TRBJ2-7, the V gene TRBV2, with D tentatively TRBD2 (5 bases). The CDR3 length is 14 residues. Trimming took 6 bases from V and 2 from J, leaving 14 bases between them. CDR1 SNHLY and CDR2 FYNNEI come from the germline V gene. The CDR3 nucleotides read TGTGCCAGCAGGGGCCCTGGACTTACCTACGAGCAGTACTTC. This codes for CASRGPGLTYEQYF.

This clone was counted a few times. This chain joins TRBV11-2 and TRBJ1-2; D ambiguous. This CDR3 has 14 residues. The V end was cut by 0 bases, the J end by 5 bases, with 10 bases between. The germline gives CDR1 SGHAT, CDR2 FQNNGV. The CDR3 DNA reads as TGTGCCAGCAGCTTAGATCGGGGTGATTATGGCTACACCTTC. Its translation is CASSLDRGDYGYTF. The entire variable domain, with the rest obtained from reference TRBV11-2 and TRBJ1-2, is as follows: EAGVAQSPRYKIIEKRQSVAFWCNPISGHATLYWYQQILGQGPKLLIQFQNNGVVDDSQLPKDRFSAERLKGVDSTLKIQPAKLEDSAVYLCASSLDRGDYGYTFGSGTRLTVV.